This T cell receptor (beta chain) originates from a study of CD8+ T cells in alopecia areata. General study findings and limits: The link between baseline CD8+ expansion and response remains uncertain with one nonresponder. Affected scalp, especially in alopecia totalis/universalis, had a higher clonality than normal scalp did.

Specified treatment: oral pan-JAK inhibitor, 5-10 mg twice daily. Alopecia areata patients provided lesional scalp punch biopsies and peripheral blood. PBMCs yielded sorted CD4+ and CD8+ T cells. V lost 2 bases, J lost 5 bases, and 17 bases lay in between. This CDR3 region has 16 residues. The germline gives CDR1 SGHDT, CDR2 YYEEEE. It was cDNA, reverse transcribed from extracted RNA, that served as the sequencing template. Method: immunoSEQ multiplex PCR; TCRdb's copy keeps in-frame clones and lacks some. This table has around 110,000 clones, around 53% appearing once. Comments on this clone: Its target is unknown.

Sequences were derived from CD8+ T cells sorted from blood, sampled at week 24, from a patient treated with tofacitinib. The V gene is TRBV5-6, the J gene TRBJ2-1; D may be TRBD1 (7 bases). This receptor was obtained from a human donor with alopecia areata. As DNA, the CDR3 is TGTGCCAGCAGCTTCGCCCAGGGGGGATGGAACAATGAGCAGTTCTTC. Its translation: CASSFAQGGWNNEQFF.